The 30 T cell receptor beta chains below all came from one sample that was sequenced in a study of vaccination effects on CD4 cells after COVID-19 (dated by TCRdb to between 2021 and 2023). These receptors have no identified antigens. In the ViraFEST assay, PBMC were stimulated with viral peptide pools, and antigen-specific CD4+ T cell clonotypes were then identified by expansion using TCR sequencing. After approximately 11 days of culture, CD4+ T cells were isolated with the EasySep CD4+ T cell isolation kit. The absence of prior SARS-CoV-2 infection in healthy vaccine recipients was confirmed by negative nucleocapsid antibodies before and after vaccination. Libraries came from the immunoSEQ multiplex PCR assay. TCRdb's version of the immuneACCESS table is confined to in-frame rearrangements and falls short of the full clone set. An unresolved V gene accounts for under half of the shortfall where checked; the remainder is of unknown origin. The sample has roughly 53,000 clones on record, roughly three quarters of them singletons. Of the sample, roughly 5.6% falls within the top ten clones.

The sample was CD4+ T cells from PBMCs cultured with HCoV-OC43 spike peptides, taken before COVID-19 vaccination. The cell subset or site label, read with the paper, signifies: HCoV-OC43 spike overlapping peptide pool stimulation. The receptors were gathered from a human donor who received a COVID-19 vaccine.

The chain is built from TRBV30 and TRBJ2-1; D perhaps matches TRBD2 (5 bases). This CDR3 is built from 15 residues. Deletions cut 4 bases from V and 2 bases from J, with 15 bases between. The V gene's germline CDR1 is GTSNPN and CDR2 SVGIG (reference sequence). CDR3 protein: CAWKLRLRAYNEQFF. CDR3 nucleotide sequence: TGTGCCTGGAAGTTGCGACTAAGAGCCTACAATGAGCAGTTCTTC.

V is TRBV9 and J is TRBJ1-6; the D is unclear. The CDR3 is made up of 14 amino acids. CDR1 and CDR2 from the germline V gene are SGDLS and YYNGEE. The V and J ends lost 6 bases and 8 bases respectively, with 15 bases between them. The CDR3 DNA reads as TGTGCCAGCAACAAGGACCCACCCGATTCACCCCTCCACTTT. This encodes CASNKDPPDSPLHF.

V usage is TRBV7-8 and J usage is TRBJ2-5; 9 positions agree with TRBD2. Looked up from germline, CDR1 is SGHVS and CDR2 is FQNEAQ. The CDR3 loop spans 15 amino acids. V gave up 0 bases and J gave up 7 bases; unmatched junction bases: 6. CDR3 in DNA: TGTGCCAGCAGCTTAGCCGGGACTAGCATAGGGACCCAGTACTTC. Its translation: CASSLAGTSIGTQYF.

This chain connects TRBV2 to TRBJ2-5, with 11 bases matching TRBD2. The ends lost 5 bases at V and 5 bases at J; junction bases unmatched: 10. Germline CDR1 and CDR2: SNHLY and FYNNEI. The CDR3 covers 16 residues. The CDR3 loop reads CASSRGLAAWVETQYF. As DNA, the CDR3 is TGTGCCAGCAGTAGGGGACTAGCGGCGTGGGTGGAGACCCAGTACTTC.

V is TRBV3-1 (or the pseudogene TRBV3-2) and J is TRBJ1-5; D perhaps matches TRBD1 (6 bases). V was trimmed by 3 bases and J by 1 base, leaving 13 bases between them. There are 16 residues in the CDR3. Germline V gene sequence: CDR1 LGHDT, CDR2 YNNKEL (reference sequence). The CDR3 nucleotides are TGTGCCAGCAGCCATACGCAAGGGGGAAGCAATCAGCCCCAGCATTTT. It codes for CASSHTQGGSNQPQHF.

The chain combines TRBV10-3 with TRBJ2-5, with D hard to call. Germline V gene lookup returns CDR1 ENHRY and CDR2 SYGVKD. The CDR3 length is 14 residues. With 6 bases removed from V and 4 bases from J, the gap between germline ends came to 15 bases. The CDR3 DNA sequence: TGTGCCATCAGCGCTAACACAGTACTAGAGACCCAGTACTTC. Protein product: CAISANTVLETQYF.

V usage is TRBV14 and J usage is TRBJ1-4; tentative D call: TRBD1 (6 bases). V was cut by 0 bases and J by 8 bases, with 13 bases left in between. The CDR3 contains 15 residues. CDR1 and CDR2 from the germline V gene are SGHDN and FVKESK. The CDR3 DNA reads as TGTGCCAGCAGCCAAGATCTCGGGGGCGGCGAAAAACTGTTTTTT. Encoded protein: CASSQDLGGGEKLFF.

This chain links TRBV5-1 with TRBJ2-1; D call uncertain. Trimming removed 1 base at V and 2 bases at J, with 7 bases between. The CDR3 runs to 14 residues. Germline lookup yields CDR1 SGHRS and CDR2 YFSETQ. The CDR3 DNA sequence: TGCGCCAGCAGCTTGACGGTCCCCTACAATGAGCAGTTCTTC. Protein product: CASSLTVPYNEQFF.

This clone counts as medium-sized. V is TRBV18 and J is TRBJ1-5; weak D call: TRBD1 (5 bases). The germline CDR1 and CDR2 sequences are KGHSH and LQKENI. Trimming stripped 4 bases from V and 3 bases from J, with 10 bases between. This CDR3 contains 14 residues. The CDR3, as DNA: TGTGCCAGCTCACTGGACACATTCAATCAGCCCCAGCATTTT. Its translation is CASSLDTFNQPQHF. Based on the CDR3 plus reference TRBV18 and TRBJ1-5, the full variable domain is NAGVMQNPRHLVRRRGQEARLRCSPMKGHSHVYWYRQLPEEGLKFMVYLQKENIIDESGMPKERFSAEFPKEGPSILRIQQVVRGDSAAYFCASSLDTFNQPQHFGDGTRLSIL.

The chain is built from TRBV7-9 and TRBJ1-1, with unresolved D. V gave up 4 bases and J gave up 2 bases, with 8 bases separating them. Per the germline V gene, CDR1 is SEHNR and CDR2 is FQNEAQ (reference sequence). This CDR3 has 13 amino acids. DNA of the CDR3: TGTGCCAGCAGCTCCCAGGTAAACACTGAAGCTTTCTTT. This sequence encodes CASSSQVNTEAFF.

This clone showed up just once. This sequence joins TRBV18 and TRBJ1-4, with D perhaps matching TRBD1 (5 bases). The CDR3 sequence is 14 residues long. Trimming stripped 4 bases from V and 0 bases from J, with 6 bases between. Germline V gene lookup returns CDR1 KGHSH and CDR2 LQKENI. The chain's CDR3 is CASSLQATNEKLFF. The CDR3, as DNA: TGTGCCAGCTCACTACAGGCAACTAATGAAAAACTGTTTTTT.

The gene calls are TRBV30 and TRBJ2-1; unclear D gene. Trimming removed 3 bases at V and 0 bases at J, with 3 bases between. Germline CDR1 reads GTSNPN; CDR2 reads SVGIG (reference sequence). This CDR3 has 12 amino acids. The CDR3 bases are TGTGCCTGGAGCGTCTCCTACAATGAGCAGTTCTTC. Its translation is CAWSVSYNEQFF.

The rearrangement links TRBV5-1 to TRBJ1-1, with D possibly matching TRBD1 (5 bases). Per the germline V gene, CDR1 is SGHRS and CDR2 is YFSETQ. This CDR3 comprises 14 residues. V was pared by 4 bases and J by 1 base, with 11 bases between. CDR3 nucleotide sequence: TGCGCCAGCAGCACCTTTGGACAGAACACTGAAGCTTTCTTT. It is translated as CASSTFGQNTEAFF.

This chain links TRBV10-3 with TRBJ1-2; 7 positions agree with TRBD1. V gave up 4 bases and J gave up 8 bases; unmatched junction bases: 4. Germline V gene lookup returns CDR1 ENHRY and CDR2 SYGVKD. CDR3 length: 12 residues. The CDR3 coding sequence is TGTGCCATCAGTGGAGGGACAGTCGGCTACACCTTC. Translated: CAISGGTVGYTF.

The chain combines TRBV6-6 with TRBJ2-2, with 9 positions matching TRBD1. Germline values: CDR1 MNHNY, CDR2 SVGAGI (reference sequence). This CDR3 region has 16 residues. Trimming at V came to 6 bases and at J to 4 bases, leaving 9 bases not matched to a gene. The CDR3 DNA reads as TGTGCCAGCAGCGGAGCCGGGACAGGGATCACCGGGGAGCTGTTTTTT. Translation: CASSGAGTGITGELFF.

CDR3 DNA sequence: TGTGCCAGCTCACCATCCGTTGCTTTCTCTGGAAACACCATATATTTT. Its translation is CASSPSVAFSGNTIYF. The rearrangement joins TRBV18 to TRBJ1-3; no reliable D call. The CDR3 has 16 residues. Germline lookup yields CDR1 KGHSH and CDR2 LQKENI. V lost 2 bases and J lost 0, with 11 bases in between.

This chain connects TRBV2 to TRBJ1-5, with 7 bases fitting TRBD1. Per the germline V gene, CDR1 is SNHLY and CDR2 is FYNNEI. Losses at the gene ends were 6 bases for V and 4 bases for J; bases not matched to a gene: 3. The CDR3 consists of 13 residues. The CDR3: CASRGQLNQPQHF. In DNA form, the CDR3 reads TGTGCCAGCAGGGGACAGCTGAATCAGCCCCAGCATTTT.

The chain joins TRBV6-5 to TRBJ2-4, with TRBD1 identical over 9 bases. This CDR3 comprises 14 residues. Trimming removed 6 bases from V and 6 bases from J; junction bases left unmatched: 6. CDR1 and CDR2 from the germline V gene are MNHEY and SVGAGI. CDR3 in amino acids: CASRPMTGGNIQYF. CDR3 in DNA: TGTGCCAGCAGACCTATGACAGGGGGAAACATTCAGTACTTC.

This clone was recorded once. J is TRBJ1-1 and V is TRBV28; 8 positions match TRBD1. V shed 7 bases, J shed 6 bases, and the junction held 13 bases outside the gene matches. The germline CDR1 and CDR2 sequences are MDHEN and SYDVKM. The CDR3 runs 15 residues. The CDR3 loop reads CASTVAGTGLAEAFF. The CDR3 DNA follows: TGTGCCAGCACCGTAGCCGGGACAGGCCTCGCTGAAGCTTTCTTT. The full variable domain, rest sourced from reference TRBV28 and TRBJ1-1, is DVKVTQSSRYLVKRTGEKVFLECVQDMDHENMFWYRQDPGLGLRLIYFSYDVKMKEKGDIPEGYSVSREKKERFSLILESASTNQTSMYLCASTVAGTGLAEAFFGQGTRLTVV.

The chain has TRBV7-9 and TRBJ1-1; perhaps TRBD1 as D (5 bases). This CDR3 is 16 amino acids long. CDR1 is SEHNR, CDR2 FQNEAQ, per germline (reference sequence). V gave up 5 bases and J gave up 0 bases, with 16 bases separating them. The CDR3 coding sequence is TGTGCCAGCAGCCTGTGGTCCCAGGGTCTGAACACTGAAGCTTTCTTT. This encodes CASSLWSQGLNTEAFF.

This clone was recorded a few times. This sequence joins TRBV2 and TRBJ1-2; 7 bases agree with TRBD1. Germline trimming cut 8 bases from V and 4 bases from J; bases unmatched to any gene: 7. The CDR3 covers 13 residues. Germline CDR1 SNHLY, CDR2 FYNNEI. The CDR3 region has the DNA TGTGCCAGCTCAGGGGGAGGTGGCTATGGCTACACCTTC. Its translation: CASSGGGGYGYTF. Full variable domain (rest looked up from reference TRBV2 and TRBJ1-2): EPEVTQTPSHQVTQMGQEVILRCVPISNHLYFYWYRQILGQKVEFLVSFYNNEISEKSEIFDDQFSVERPDGSNFTLKIRSTKLEDSAMYFCASSGGGGYGYTFGSGTRLTVV.

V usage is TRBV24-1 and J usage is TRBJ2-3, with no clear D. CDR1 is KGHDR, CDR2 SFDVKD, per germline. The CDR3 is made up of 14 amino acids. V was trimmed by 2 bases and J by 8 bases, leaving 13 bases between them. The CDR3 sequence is CATSDSWTVGTQYF. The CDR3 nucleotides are TGTGCCACCAGTGATTCTTGGACCGTTGGTACGCAGTATTTT.

CDR3: CASSSGTGGGYGYTF. The CDR3 DNA is TGCGCCAGCTCCTCCGGGACAGGGGGAGGCTATGGCTACACCTTC. The V call is TRBV5-1, the J call TRBJ1-2; 11 nucleotides line up with TRBD1. This CDR3 contains 15 residues. Germline V gives CDR1 SGHRS, CDR2 YFSETQ. Unmatched junction bases numbered 9, after V lost 7 bases and J lost 4 bases. The full variable domain, in which reference TRBV5-1 and TRBJ1-2 provide the parts outside the CDR3, is KAGVTQTPRYLIKTRGQQVTLSCSPISGHRSVSWYQQTPGQGLQFLFEYFSETQRNKGNFPGRFSGRQFSNSRSEMNVSTLELGDSALYLCASSSGTGGGYGYTFGSGTRLTVV.

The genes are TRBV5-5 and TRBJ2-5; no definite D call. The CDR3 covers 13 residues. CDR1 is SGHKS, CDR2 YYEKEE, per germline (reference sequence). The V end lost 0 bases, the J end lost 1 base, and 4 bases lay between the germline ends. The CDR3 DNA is TGTGCCAGCAGCTTGGCCAGCCAAGAGACCCAGTACTTC. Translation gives CASSLASQETQYF.

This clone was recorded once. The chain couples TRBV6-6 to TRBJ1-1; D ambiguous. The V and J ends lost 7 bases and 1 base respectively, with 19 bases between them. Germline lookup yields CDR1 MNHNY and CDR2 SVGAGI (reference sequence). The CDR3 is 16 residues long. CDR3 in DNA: TGTGCCAGCAACCGAAACCGGGGTCAAGCGAACACTGAAGCTTTCTTT. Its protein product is CASNRNRGQANTEAFF.

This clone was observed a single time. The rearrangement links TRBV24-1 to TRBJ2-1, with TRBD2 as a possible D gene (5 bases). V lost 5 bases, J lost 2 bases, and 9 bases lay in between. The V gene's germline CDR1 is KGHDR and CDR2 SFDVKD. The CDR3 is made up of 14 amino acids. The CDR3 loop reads CATSAPTTYNEQFF. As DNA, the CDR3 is TGTGCCACCAGTGCGCCGACTACCTACAATGAGCAGTTCTTC.

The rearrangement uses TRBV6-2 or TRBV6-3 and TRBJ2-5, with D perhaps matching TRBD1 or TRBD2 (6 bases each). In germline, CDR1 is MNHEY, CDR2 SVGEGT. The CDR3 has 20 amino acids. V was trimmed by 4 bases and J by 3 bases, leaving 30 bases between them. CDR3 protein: CASSSSDGGKYRVGEETQYF. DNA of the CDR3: TGTGCCAGCAGTTCTTCCGACGGCGGGAAATACAGGGTCGGTGAAGAGACCCAGTACTTC.

The CDR3 DNA follows: TGTGCCAGCAGCTTAACGTTGGCTAGTACTGAAGCTTTCTTT. This gives the protein CASSLTLASTEAFF. V usage is TRBV7-3 and J usage is TRBJ1-1; D call uncertain. Trimming removed 0 bases at V and 5 bases at J, with 10 bases between. The CDR3 is made up of 14 amino acids. CDR1 and CDR2 from the germline V gene are SGHTA and FQGTGA.

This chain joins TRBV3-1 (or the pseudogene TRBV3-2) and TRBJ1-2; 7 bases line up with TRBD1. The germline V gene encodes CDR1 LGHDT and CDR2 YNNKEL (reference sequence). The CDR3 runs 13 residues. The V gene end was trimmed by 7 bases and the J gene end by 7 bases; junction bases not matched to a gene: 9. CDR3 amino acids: CASNRGGERGYTF. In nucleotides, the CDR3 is TGTGCCAGCAACCGAGGGGGCGAACGTGGCTACACCTTC.

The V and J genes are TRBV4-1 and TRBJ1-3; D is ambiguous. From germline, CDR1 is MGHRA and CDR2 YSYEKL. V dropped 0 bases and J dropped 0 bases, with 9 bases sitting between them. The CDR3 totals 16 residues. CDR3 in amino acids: CASSQDYFSSGNTIYF. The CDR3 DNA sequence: TGCGCCAGCAGCCAAGACTACTTCAGCTCTGGAAACACCATATATTTT.